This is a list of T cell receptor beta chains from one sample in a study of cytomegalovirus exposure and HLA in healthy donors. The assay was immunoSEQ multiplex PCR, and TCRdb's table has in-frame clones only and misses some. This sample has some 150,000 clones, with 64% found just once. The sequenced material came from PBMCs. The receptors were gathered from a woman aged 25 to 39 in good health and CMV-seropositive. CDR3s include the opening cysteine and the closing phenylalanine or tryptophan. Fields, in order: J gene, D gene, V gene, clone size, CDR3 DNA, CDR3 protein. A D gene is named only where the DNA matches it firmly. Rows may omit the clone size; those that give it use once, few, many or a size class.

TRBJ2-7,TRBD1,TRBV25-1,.,TGTGCCAGCACCAAACCCGGGACAGGGGGCGAGCAGTACTTC,CASTKPGTGGEQYF
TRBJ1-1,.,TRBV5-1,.,TGCGCCAGCAGCTTGGAAGGGGCGGGGGCTTTCTTT,CASSLEGAGAFF
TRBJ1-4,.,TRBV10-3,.,TGTGCCATCAGTCAGGGGTTGAACGAAAAACTGTTTTTT,CAISQGLNEKLFF
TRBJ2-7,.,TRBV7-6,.,TGTGCCAGCAGTCTGGAGGGGAACTACTACGAGCAGTACTTC,CASSLEGNYYEQYF
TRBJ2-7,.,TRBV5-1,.,TGCGCCAGCAGCTTGGTTTTCTGGGGGGGGCGGAACGAGCAGTACTTC,CASSLVFWGGRNEQYF
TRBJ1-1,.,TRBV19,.,TGTGCCAGTAGTGACAGCTACATGAACACTGAAGCTTTCTTT,CASSDSYMNTEAFF
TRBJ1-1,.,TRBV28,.,TGTGCCAGCAGATACGGGGGGGGGCAGCCTAACACTGAAGCTTTCTTT,CASRYGGGQPNTEAFF
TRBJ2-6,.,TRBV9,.,TGTGCCAGCAGCCCAAACTACTACACGGTCTCTGGGGCCAACGTCCTGACTTTC,CASSPNYYTVSGANVLTF
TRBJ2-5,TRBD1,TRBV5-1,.,TGCGCCAGCAGCTTGACAGGGGCCATCGGGGAGACCCAGTACTTC,CASSLTGAIGETQYF
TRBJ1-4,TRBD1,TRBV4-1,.,TGCGCCAGCAGTCAAGATGACAGGGGCGGTGAAAAACTGTTTTTT,CASSQDDRGGEKLFF
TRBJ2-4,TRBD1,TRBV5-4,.,TGTGCCAGCAGCCCCGGACAGGGTCCCAACATTCAGTACTTC,CASSPGQGPNIQYF
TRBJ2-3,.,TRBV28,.,TGTGCCAGCAGTATACTACCAAGCACAGATACGCAGTATTTT,CASSILPSTDTQYF
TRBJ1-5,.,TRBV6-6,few,TGTGCCAGCAGGTCCGGGGGGGCGATTACCCAGCCCCAGCATTTT,CASRSGGAITQPQHF
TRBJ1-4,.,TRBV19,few,TGTGCCAGTAGTATAGATATGGCAGTTAATGAAAAACTGTTTTTT,CASSIDMAVNEKLFF
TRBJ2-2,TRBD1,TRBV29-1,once,TGCAGCGTGAAACGGGACAGGGGGCCCGGGGAGCTGTTTTTT,CSVKRDRGPGELFF
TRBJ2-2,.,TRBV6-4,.,TGTGCCAGCAGTGGGGGGGAACAGCCCCCGAACACCGGGGAGCTGTTTTTT,CASSGGEQPPNTGELFF
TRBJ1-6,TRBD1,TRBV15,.,TGTGCCACCAGCAGAGGCAGGGGGCCTACGGGACAGTATAATTCACCCCTCCACTTT,CATSRGRGPTGQYNSPLHF
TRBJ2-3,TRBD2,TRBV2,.,TGTGCCAGCAGTGATAGGGGACTAGCGGGGCTGGGGGATACGCAGTATTTT,CASSDRGLAGLGDTQYF
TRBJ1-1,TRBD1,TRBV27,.,TGTGCCAGCAGTTTCCGGGACAGGGGAAACACTGAAGCTTTCTTT,CASSFRDRGNTEAFF
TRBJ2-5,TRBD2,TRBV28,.,TGTGCCAGCAGGCCGGACTTTAGCGGGGGGCAAGAGACCCAGTACTTC,CASRPDFSGGQETQYF
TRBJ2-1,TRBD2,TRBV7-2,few,TGTGCCAGCAGCTTAGGACTAGCGGGAGGGGGCAATGAGCAGTTCTTC,CASSLGLAGGGNEQFF
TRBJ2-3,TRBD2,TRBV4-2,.,TGTGCCAGCAGCCCCCGCCCTCGACTAGCGGGATCCACAGATACGCAGTATTTT,CASSPRPRLAGSTDTQYF
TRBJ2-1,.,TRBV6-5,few,TGTGCCAGCATCAAAGCCCGGGACTTCCAGGGAGATTGGTTCTTC,CASIKARDFQGDWFF
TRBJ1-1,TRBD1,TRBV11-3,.,TGTGCCAGCAGGCCCCCGGGACAGGGGGAGCGGGCTTTCTTT,CASRPPGQGERAFF
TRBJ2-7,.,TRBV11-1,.,TGTGCCAGCAGCTCCCTTTTACTAGTCTCCTACGAGCAGTACTTC,CASSSLLLVSYEQYF
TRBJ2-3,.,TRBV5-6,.,TGTGCCAGCAGCTATTCAAATACGCAGTATTTT,CASSYSNTQYF
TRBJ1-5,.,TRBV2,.,TGTGCCAGCAGTGATACGAGGGCTACTACTCAGCCCCAGCATTTT,CASSDTRATTQPQHF
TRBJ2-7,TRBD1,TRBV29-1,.,TGCAGCGTTGTGGGGGACAGGGAATTAGACGAGCAGTACTTC,CSVVGDRELDEQYF
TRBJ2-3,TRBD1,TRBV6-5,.,TGTGCCAGCAGCTTGGGACAGGTTGCCACAGATACGCAGTATTTT,CASSLGQVATDTQYF
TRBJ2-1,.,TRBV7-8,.,TGTGCCAGCAGCCCTAGGCGGGGCCCCTCCTACAATGAGCAGTTCTTC,CASSPRRGPSYNEQFF
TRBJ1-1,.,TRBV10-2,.,TGCGCCAGCAGTGATTACAGTTACACTGAAGCTTTCTTT,CASSDYSYTEAFF
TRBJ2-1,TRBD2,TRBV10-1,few,TGCGCCAGCAGTGAGTCGGGACTAGCGGGAGACGAGGAGCAGTTCTTC,CASSESGLAGDEEQFF